Below, 18 T cell receptor beta chains from the same sample are listed, as sequenced in a study of shared clonotypes between healthy human individuals. CD45RO negativity and positive selection for CCR7 defined naive CD8 cells, a population that excluded terminally differentiated effector memory CD45RA+ cells. Libraries were prepared by immunoSEQ multiplex PCR; TCRdb keeps only in-frame clonotypes and omits some of them. The sample lists hundreds of thousands of clones, about 95% seen once, with approximately 0.12% in the top ten. The sequenced sample was naive CD8+ T cells sorted from blood. Receptor source: a woman aged 25 to 45 in good health.

This chain connects TRBV5-5 to TRBJ2-2; D may be TRBD1 or TRBD2 (5 bases each). V lost 0 bases and J 9 bases, leaving 12 bases between the germline ends. There are 14 residues in the CDR3. Germline lookup yields CDR1 SGHKS and CDR2 YYEKEE (reference sequence). The CDR3 loop reads CASSLVGDDRELFF. In DNA form, the CDR3 reads TGTGCCAGCAGCTTGGTAGGGGACGATAGGGAGCTGTTTTTT.

This chain links TRBV6-5 with TRBJ2-7; 11 bases fit TRBD2. Germline CDR1 MNHEY, CDR2 SVGAGI. This CDR3 has 16 amino acids. J gave up 2 bases and V 4 bases, and 7 bases lay outside the gene matches. Here the CDR3 DNA reads TGTGCCAGCAGTTCCGTGACTAGCGGGAAACCCTACGAGCAGTACTTC. This encodes CASSSVTSGKPYEQYF.

The J gene is TRBJ2-1, the V gene TRBV28, with 12 bases lining up with TRBD2. Germline V lookup: CDR1 MDHEN, CDR2 SYDVKM. With V trimmed by 3 bases and J by 7 bases, 4 bases remained unmatched. The CDR3 has 15 amino acids. The CDR3 region is CASSFWLAGGNEQFF. CDR3 nucleotide sequence: TGTGCCAGCAGTTTTTGGCTAGCGGGAGGGAATGAGCAGTTCTTC.

This clone came up once. The rearrangement links TRBV14 to TRBJ2-3, with D tentatively TRBD2 (5 bases). Trimming removed 8 bases at V and 3 bases at J, with 15 bases between. Germline CDR1 SGHDN, CDR2 FVKESK. CDR3 size: 14 residues. The CDR3 DNA sequence: TGTGCCAGCCAACCGGGATTAGGAACAGATACGCAGTATTTT. This encodes CASQPGLGTDTQYF. Drawing the rest from reference TRBV14 and TRBJ2-3, the complete variable domain is EAGVTQFPSHSVIEKGQTVTLRCDPISGHDNLYWYRRVMGKEIKFLLHFVKESKQDESGMPNNRFLAERTGGTYSTLKVQPAELEDSGVYFCASQPGLGTDTQYFGPGTRLTVL.

The rearrangement joins TRBV25-1 to TRBJ1-2; the D is unclear. Trimming left V 4 bases short and J 0 bases short, with 12 bases between. The germline V gene encodes CDR1 MGHDK and CDR2 SYGVNS. The CDR3 is 15 residues long. The CDR3 here is CASSGAEITNYGYTF. As DNA, the CDR3 is TGTGCCAGCAGTGGGGCCGAGATCACTAACTATGGCTACACCTTC.

This clone showed up just once. V usage is TRBV19 and J usage is TRBJ2-1; tentative D call: TRBD2 (5 bases). The CDR3 contains 15 residues. The V gene lost 6 bases and the J gene lost 3 bases, with 15 bases spanning the gap. Germline loops: CDR1 LNHDA, CDR2 SQIVND (reference sequence). The CDR3 region is CASRAAPGSYNEQFF. CDR3 in DNA: TGTGCCAGTAGAGCTGCCCCGGGAAGCTACAATGAGCAGTTCTTC.

This clone has only one observation. The chain recombines TRBV29-1 with TRBJ2-5, with unresolved D. Trimming took 3 bases from V and 9 from J, leaving 14 bases between them. Germline CDR1 reads SQVTM; CDR2 reads ANQGSEA. This CDR3 region has 12 residues. CDR3 loop: CSVESGRLAQYF. CDR3 nucleotide sequence: TGCAGCGTTGAGTCAGGCCGGTTGGCCCAGTACTTC. Using reference TRBV29-1 and TRBJ2-5 for the parts outside the CDR3, the full variable domain is SAVISQKPSRDICQRGTSLTIQCQVDSQVTMMFWYRQQPGQSLTLIATANQGSEATYESGFVIDKFPISRPNLTFSTLTVSNMSPEDSSIYLCSVESGRLAQYFGPGTRLLVL.

The V and J genes are TRBV6-1 and TRBJ1-2; the match to TRBD1 covers 7 bases. V lost 5 bases and J lost 4; bases outside the gene matches: 4. From germline, CDR1 is MNHNS and CDR2 SASEGT. The CDR3 consists of 13 residues. CDR3 in amino acids: CASSPTGIYGYTF. The CDR3 DNA reads TGTGCCAGCAGTCCGACAGGGATCTATGGCTACACCTTC.

The table lists this clone with a count of one. This chain links TRBV2 with TRBJ2-1; 7 nucleotides match TRBD2. The CDR3 covers 14 residues. Germline CDR1 reads SNHLY; CDR2 reads FYNNEI. V dropped 11 bases and J dropped 0; count of bases not matched to a gene: 7. The CDR3 nucleotides are TGTGCCCACACCGGGAGGAGCTCCTACAATGAGCAGTTCTTC. This codes for CAHTGRSSYNEQFF.

This clone appeared a single time. DNA for the CDR3: TGTGCCAGCAGGGGGACCGTATATGGCTACACCTTC. Its protein product is CASRGTVYGYTF. The chain recombines TRBV27 with TRBJ1-2, with a weak D call TRBD1 (5 bases). Germline V gives CDR1 MNHEY, CDR2 SMNVEV (reference sequence). There are 12 residues in the CDR3. Trimming took 6 bases from V and 5 from J, leaving 10 bases between them.

The chain joins TRBV11-2 to TRBJ2-7, with 7 bases aligning to TRBD2. The V and J ends lost 1 base and 0 bases, in that order; junction bases with no gene match: 6. This CDR3 is built from 16 residues. The germline CDR1 and CDR2 sequences are SGHAT and FQNNGV. The CDR3 loop reads CASSLVTAGSSYEQYF. In DNA form, the CDR3 reads TGTGCCAGCAGCTTAGTAACAGCGGGAAGCTCCTACGAGCAGTACTTC.

This rearrangement joins TRBV4-1 to TRBJ1-5; perhaps TRBD1 as D (6 bases). Germline-derived CDR1 and CDR2 are MGHRA and YSYEKL. Trimming pared 1 base from V and 5 bases from J, leaving 9 bases between. This CDR3 is built from 14 residues. The CDR3 spells CASSQVPGDQPQHF. In DNA, the CDR3 is TGCGCCAGCAGCCAAGTACCAGGGGATCAGCCCCAGCATTTT.

V usage is TRBV29-1 and J usage is TRBJ2-1, with TRBD1 matching over 9 bases. The length of the CDR3 is 23 residues. CDR1 is SQVTM, CDR2 ANQGSEA, per germline. Trimming at V came to 0 bases and at J to 4 bases, leaving 28 bases not matched to a gene. This CDR3 reads CSVEDPGTGLVSGRERPYNEQFF. CDR3 nucleotide sequence: TGCAGCGTTGAAGACCCCGGGACAGGGTTAGTTTCTGGGCGGGAGCGCCCGTACAATGAGCAGTTCTTC.

The chain joins TRBV27 to TRBJ2-5; TRBD2 agrees at 14 bases. The CDR3 runs to 19 residues. V lost 5 bases to trimming and J lost 3 bases; unmatched junction nucleotides: 14. The germline CDR1 and CDR2 sequences are MNHEY and SMNVEV (reference sequence). This CDR3 is CASSPTTLPGLAGEETQYF. The CDR3 coding sequence is TGTGCCAGCAGTCCGACGACTTTACCGGGACTAGCGGGAGAAGAGACCCAGTACTTC.

This rearrangement joins TRBV5-6 to TRBJ1-1, with TRBD1 as a possible D gene (6 bases). This CDR3 is 15 amino acids long. CDR1 SGHDT and CDR2 YYEEEE come from the germline V gene. Trimming took off 4 bases at V and 4 bases at J, with 17 bases between the two ends. The CDR3 nucleotides read TGTGCCAGCAGCGGGGGGCAGGGCCGGGCCACTGAAGCTTTCTTT. Amino acid sequence: CASSGGQGRATEAFF.

The table lists this clone with a count of one. This chain uses TRBV27 with TRBJ2-2; 9 nucleotides match TRBD1. The CDR3 is 14 residues long. In germline, CDR1 is MNHEY, CDR2 SMNVEV (reference sequence). Germline trimming cut 10 bases from V and 1 base from J; bases unmatched to any gene: 4. DNA of the CDR3: TGTGCCACCACGGGACAGGGGAACACCGGGGAGCTGTTTTTT. This translates into CATTGQGNTGELFF.

The CDR3 is CATSRDLGPDEQFF. The CDR3 DNA reads as TGTGCCACCAGCAGAGATCTCGGTCCCGATGAGCAGTTCTTC. J is TRBJ2-1 and V is TRBV15, with D hard to call. V was pared by 0 bases and J by 8 bases, with 11 bases between. Germline V CDR1 and CDR2: LNHNV, YYDKDF (reference sequence). The CDR3 has 14 amino acids.

This clone was found once. V and J are TRBV5-4 and TRBJ1-1; 7 nucleotides align to TRBD1. The CDR3 is made up of 11 amino acids. Germline loops: CDR1 SGHNT, CDR2 YYREEE (reference sequence). With V trimmed by 3 bases and J by 7 bases, 0 bases remained unmatched. CDR3 in DNA: TGTGCCAGCAGCTCAGGGGGTGAAGCTTTCTTT. Translation gives CASSSGGEAFF.